This is a list of T cell receptor beta chains from one sample in a study of tumor and adjacent non-tumor tissue in lung cancer. TCRdb ran MiXCR on the multiplex PCR reads and lists one entry per CDR3 protein. The sample has 200,000 to 250,000 distinct CDR3 sequences; less than 80% are singletons. The source material was lung tumor tissue. The receptors shown here come from a man between 60 and 75 years old with non-small cell lung cancer. Each CDR3 is given with its conserved first and last residue. The D gene is left open where the match is weak. Only some rows state a clone size, as once, few, many or a class for expanded clones.

d_call | clone_size | j_call | v_call | cdr3_aa | cdr3_nt
- | - | TRBJ2-1 | TRBV18 | CASSPPIVTGKYNEQFF | TGTGCCAGCTCACCACCGATAGTGACAGGAAAATACAATGAGCAGTTCTTC
- | many | TRBJ1-5 | TRBV6-2/TRBV6-3 | CASSYERGAGNQPQHF | TGTGCCAGCAGTTACGAGCGGGGGGCGGGCAATCAGCCCCAGCATTTT
- | - | TRBJ2-3 | TRBV20-1 | CSAKVAGRECTQYF | TGCAGTGCTAAAGTCGCGGGAAGGGAATGTACGCAGTATTTT
- | - | TRBJ1-2 | TRBV6-1 | CDSSEEGGLNYGYTF | TGTGACAGCAGTGAAGAGGGGGGGCTAAACTATGGTTACACCTTC
- | many | TRBJ2-7 | TRBV5-6 | CASSYGTVWEQYF | TGTGCCAGCAGCTACGGCACTGTATGGGAGCAGTACTTC
TRBD1 | - | TRBJ1-4 | TRBV5-1 | CASSLGDSTEKLFF | TGCGCCAGCAGCTTGGGGGACAGTACTGAAAAACTGTTTTTT
- | few | TRBJ2-3 | TRBV6-2/TRBV6-3 | CASSYSSRRNQPQYF | TGTGCCAGCAGTTACTCCTCCAGGCGGAATCAGCCCCAGTATTTT
- | - | TRBJ1-2 | TRBV6-5 | CASSYRGSNYVYTF | TGTGCCAGCAGTTACCGGGGTTCCAACTATGTCTACACCTTC
- | - | TRBJ1-5 | TRBV11-2 | CASSWGTGGDQPQDF | TGTGCCAGCAGCTGGGGGACTGGGGGAGATCAGCCCCAGGATTTT
TRBD2 | - | TRBJ2-1 | TRBV11-1 | CASSLRGLAVGEQLF | TGTGCCAGCAGCTTAAGAGGACTAGCTGTGGGAGAGCAGTTATTC
- | - | TRBJ1-5 | TRBV20-1 | CSARGVVGQPQHF | TGCAGTGCGAGGGGGGTAGTGGGTCAGCCCCAGCATTTT
- | - | TRBJ1-3 | TRBV7-8 | CASSPRGARSGNTIYF | TGTGCCAGCAGCCCCCGTGGAGCGCGCTCTGGAAACACCATATATTTT
- | many | TRBJ2-5 | TRBV28 | CASSFLGGLEYQETQYF | TGTGCCAGCAGTTTTTTGGGGGGCTTAGAGTACCAAGAGACCCAGTACTTC
- | - | TRBJ2-7 | TRBV20-1 | CIAQTDGSEQYF | TGCATTGCTCAGACTGATGGGAGCGAGCAGTACTTC